This T cell receptor beta chain was identified during a study of T cells after posttransplantation cyclophosphamide. General study results and limits: TRB clonality was highly associated with recipient CMV seropositivity and reactivation. Donor CD8+ memory clones often dominated recipient blood repertoires at later times.

At least ten counts were recorded for this clone. Its antigen is not known. Germline V gives CDR1 MDHEN, CDR2 SYDVKM. This CDR3 spans 16 amino acids. V lost 2 bases to trimming and J lost 0 bases; unmatched junction nucleotides: 4. Profiling relied on immunoSEQ multiplex PCR, and the TCRdb table lists in-frame clones only, not all of them. The sample has about 39,000 clones, none seen only once. The clonotype comes from a woman in her forties or fifties in good health and a related stem cell transplant donor. The chain is built from TRBV28 and TRBJ1-2; 9 nucleotides line up with TRBD1. The sequenced sample consisted of PBMCs. CDR3 residues: CASSLGTGTSNYGYTF. The CDR3 nucleotides are TGTGCCAGCAGTTTAGGGACAGGGACCTCTAACTATGGCTACACCTTC.